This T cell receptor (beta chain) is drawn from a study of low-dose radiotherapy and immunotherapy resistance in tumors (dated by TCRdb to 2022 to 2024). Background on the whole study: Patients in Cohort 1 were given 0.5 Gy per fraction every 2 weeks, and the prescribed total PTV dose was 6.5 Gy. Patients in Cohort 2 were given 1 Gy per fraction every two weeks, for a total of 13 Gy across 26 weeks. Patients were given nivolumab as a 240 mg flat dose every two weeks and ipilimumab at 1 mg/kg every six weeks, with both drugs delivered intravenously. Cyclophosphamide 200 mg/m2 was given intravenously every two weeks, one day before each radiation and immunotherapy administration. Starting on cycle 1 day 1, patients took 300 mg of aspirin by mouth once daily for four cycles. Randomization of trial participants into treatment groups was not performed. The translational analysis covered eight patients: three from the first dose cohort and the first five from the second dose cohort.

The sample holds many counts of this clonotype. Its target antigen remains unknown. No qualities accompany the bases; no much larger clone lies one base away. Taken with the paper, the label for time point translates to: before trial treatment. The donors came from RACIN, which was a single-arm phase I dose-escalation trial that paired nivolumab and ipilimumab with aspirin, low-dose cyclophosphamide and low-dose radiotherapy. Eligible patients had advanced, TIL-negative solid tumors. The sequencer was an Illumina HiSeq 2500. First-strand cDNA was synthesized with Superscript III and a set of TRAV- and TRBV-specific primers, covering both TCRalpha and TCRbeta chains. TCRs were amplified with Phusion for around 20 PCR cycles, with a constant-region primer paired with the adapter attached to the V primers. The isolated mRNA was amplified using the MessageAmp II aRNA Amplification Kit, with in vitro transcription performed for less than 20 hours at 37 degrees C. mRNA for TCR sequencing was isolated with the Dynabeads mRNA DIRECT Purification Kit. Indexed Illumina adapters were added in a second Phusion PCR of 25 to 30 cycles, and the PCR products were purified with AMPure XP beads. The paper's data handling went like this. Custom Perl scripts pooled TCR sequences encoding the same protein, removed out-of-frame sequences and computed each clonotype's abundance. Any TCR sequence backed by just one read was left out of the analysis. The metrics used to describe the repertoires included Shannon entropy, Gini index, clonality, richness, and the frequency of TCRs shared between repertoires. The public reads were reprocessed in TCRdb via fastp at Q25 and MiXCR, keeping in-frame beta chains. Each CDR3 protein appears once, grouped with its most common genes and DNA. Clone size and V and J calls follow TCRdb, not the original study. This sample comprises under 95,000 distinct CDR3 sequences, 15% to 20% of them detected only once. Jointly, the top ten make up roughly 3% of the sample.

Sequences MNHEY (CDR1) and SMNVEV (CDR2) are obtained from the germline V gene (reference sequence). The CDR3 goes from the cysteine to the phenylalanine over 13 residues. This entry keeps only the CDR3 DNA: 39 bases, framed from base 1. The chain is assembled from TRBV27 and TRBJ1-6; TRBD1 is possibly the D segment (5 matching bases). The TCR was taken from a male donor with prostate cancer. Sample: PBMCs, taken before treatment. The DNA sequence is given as TGTGCGACTGCTTGGGGCTTTGGATCACCCCTCCACTTT. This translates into CATAWGFGSPLHF.